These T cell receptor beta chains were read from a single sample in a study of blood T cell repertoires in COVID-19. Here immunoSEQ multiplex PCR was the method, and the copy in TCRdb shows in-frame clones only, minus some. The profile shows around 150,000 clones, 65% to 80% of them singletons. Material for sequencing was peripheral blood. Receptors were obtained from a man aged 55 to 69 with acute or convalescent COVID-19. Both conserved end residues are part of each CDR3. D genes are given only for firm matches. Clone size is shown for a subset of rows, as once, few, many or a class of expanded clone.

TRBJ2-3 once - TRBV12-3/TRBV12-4 TGTGCCAGCAACATTAAGGGGAATACGCAGTATTTT CASNIKGNTQYF
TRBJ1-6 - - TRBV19 TGTGCCAGTGGAGACCTTGCGGACAGCCATAATTCACCCCTCCACTTT CASGDLADSHNSPLHF
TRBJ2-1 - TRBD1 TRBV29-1 TGCAGCGTTGTCTTACAGGGGAACAATGAGCAGTTCTTC CSVVLQGNNEQFF
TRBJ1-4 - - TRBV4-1 TGCGCCAGCAGCCAAGTACCCCAGAAATCTAATGAAAAACTGTTTTTT CASSQVPQKSNEKLFF
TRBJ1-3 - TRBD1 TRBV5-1 TGCGCCAGCAGCTTGGGGCGACAGGGGGTCGGTGGAAACACCATATATTTT CASSLGRQGVGGNTIYF
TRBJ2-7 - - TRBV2 TGTGCCAGCAGTGTGACAGTCTCCTACGAGCAGTACTTC CASSVTVSYEQYF
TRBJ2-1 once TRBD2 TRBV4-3 TGCGCCAGCAGCCAAGATTTCTGGGGCCGGACTAGCGGGGGGTACAATGAGCAGTTCTTC CASSQDFWGRTSGGYNEQFF
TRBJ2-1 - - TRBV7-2 TGTGCCAGCAGCTTAGGTACAGGGAGAAACAATGAGCAGTTCTTC CASSLGTGRNNEQFF
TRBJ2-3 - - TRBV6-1 TGTGCCAGCAGTGAATCTGGCCTGGTTGATACGCAGTATTTT CASSESGLVDTQYF
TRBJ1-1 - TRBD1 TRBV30 TGTGCCTGGAGGACCACAGGGGAAACTGAAGCTTTCTTT CAWRTTGETEAFF
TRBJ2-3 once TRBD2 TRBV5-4 TGTGCCAGCAGCTGGGCGGGGGGGGCCACAGATACGCAGTATTTT CASSWAGGATDTQYF
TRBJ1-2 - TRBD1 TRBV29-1 TGCAGCGTTGAGACAGGGGACTATGGCTACACCTTC CSVETGDYGYTF
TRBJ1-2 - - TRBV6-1 TGTGCCAGCAGTGAAGGTGGGGCAGCTAACTATGGCTACACCTTC CASSEGGAANYGYTF